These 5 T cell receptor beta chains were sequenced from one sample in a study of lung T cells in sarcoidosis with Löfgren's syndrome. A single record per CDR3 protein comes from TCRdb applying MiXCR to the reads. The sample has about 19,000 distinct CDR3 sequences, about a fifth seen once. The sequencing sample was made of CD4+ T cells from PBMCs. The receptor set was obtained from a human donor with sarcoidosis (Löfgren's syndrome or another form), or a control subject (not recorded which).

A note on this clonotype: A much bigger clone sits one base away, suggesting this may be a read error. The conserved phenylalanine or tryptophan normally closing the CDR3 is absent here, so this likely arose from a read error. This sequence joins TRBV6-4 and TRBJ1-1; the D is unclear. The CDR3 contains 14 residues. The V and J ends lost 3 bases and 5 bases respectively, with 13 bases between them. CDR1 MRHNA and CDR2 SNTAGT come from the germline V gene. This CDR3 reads CASSDPGSGTEAFL. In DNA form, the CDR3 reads TGTGCCAGCAGTGATCCCGGGAGCGGGACTGAAGCTTTCCTT.

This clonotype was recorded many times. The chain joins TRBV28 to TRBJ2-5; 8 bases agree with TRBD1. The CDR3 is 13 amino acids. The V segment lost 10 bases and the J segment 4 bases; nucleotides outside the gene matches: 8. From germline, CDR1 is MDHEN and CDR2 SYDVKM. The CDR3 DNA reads TGTGCCACTTTCGTGACAGGGGCAGAGACCCAGTACTTC. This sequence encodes CATFVTGAETQYF.

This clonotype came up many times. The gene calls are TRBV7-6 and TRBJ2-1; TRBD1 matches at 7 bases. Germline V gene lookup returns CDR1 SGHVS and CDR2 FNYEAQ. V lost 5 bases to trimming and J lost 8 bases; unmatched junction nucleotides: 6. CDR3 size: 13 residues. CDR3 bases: TGTGCCAGCAGCAGGGACAGAGGCGATGAGCAGTTCTTC. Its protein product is CASSRDRGDEQFF.

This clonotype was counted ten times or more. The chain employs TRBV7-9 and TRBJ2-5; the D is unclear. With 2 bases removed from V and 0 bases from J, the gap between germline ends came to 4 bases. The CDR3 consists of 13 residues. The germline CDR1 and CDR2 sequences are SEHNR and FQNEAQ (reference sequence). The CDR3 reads CASSLLNQETQYF. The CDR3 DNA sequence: TGTGCCAGCAGCTTATTAAACCAAGAGACCCAGTACTTC.

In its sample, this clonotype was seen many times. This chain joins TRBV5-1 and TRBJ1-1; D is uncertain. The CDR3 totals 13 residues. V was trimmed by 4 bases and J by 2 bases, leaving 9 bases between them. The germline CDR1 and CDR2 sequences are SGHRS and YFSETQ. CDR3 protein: CASSPILNTEAFF. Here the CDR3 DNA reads TGCGCCAGCAGCCCCATCTTAAACACTGAAGCTTTCTTT.